This T cell receptor (beta chain) was obtained from a study of blood T cells in healthy people across ages (dated by TCRdb to between 2014 and 2017). Background for the entire study: Template switching captured roughly one uniquely barcoded TCR beta cDNA molecule per two T cells in model experiments. Age-related changes in TCR beta repertoire diversity were measured in the study by deep sequencing normalized with unique cDNA molecular identifiers. The donors were divided into four age groups: young (average around 16 years), middle-aged (approximately 39), aged (approximately 62) and long-lived (about 79). To avoid experimental bias, donors of different ages were randomly spread across the sequencing lanes. Two additional independent replicas of 1 million unique cDNA reads from the same blood draw were analyzed for two donors (one aged 18 to 30 and one aged 80 or older).

Library preparation was by 5' RACE. The listed sequencing device is Illumina HiSeq 2500. A second PCR of about 6 to 12 cycles was run with a J-beta primer mix and a sample-barcoded 5' primer. Each TCR beta cDNA molecule received a unique molecular identifier from a template-switch 5' adaptor carrying 12 random nucleotides. Each sample yielded at least 3 million CDR3-containing paired-end reads. First-strand cDNA synthesis was performed from all RNA using the Mint cDNA synthesis kit, with priming by a TRBC-specific oligonucleotide. Following uracil-DNA glycosylase treatment, a first 18-cycle PCR with universal primers M1SS and BC2_uni_R was performed on all cDNA. Regarding the original processing steps: For normalization, 1 million high-quality reads, each with a distinct molecular identifier, were randomly selected from each sample. Reads with shared molecular identifiers were discarded instead of being binned into consensus sequences. MiTCR, set to a Q25 quality threshold and the strictest error-elimination algorithm, was used for CDR3 identification, clonotype clustering and error correction. A nonparametric unseen species model using Euler transformation provided a lower-bound estimate of total TCR beta diversity. TCRdb passed the public sequencing reads through fastp at Q25 and MiXCR, retaining productive beta sequences. Each CDR3 protein gets just one entry, which takes the most common genes and DNA from the rows behind it. TCRdb's processing, not the study's, gives the V and J calls here. The table for this sample lists about 1.8 million distinct CDR3 sequences; around half of them were counted only once. Less than 2.5% of the sample is taken by the ten largest.

General study outcomes and caveats: The percentage of naive T cells measured by flow cytometry correlated strongly with observed TCR beta diversity. Donor CMV infection status was unknown, potentially confounding age-related changes in expanded clonotypes. Since profiling was done on bulk unsorted PBMCs, naive and antigen-experienced compartments could not be conclusively compared. Estimates of total diversity based on one million sequenced T cells were regarded as lower bounds and as underestimates. Observed TCR beta diversity per million T cells fell roughly linearly with age, and a significant reduction was already apparent by age about 36. The long-lived group showed more naive CD4+ T cells, fewer expanded clones and increased TCR diversity than the aged group, suggesting age selection.

A few counts support this clonotype. It has no known antigen specificity. Per-base quality was not reported, and no clone a single base away is much larger than it. CDR1 and CDR2 are read off the germline V gene as SGHRS and YFSETQ. The V end loses 6 bases and the J end loses 6 bases, and a stretch of 13 bases separates them. From the cysteine through the phenylalanine, the CDR3 covers 12 amino acids. The CDR3 DNA has 36 bases and is translated from base 1. Donors were 39 systemically healthy Caucasian individuals from Russia aged roughly 6 to 95 years. Approximately 9.3 milliliters of peripheral blood were collected from each donor into EDTA-treated Vacutainer tubes. PBMCs were isolated by Ficoll-Paque density-gradient centrifugation, with at least 7 million obtained per sample. Trizol reagent was used to extract total RNA from the PBMCs, yielding at least 6 micrograms per sample. For every donor, an aliquot of PBMCs went through flow cytometry to measure the percentages of naive CD45RAhigh/CD27high T cells.

Recombination linked TRBV5-1 to TRBJ2-7, and the D gene may be TRBD2, 7 bases matching. Sequencing input: blood. The TCR sequence derives from a woman in her 40s in good health. The base sequence is TGCGCCAGCAAGGCGGGGGCCGTCGAGCAGTACTTC. Translated, it gives CASKAGAVEQYF.